The 5 T cell receptor beta chains below come from one sample, sequenced in a study of blood T cell repertoires in COVID-19. Some clones are missing from TCRdb's copy, which holds only in-frame ones; the method was immunoSEQ multiplex PCR. In the table there are some 19,000 clones, 85% of which are singletons. The sequenced material came from peripheral blood. Receptors were obtained from an elderly man with acute or convalescent COVID-19.

The chain is built from TRBV6-2 or TRBV6-3 and TRBJ2-2; no definite D call. Germline V lookup: CDR1 MNHEY, CDR2 SVGEGT. Trimming cost V 8 bases and J 1 base, with 8 bases left between them. CDR3 length equals 13 residues. The CDR3 coding sequence is TGTGCCAGCGGCCTTCAGAACACCGGGGAGCTGTTTTTT. This sequence encodes CASGLQNTGELFF.

The chain combines TRBV6-5 with TRBJ2-2; TRBD1 is a possible D gene (6 bases). V lost 6 bases to trimming and J lost 6 bases, with 14 bases between them. CDR1 and CDR2 from the germline V gene are MNHEY and SVGAGI. The CDR3 length is 14 residues. CDR3 coding DNA: TGTGCCAGCAGCCCCCAGGGGAGCGCCGGGGAGCTGTTTTTT. Its protein product is CASSPQGSAGELFF.

This clone was seen just once. The V and J genes are TRBV7-2 and TRBJ1-4; a possible D gene is TRBD1 (5 bases). V was shortened by 5 bases and J by 5 bases, with 15 bases between the two germline ends. Germline assignment: CDR1 SGHTA and CDR2 FQGNSA. CDR3 size: 15 residues. This chain's CDR3 is CASSPNGGGNEKLFF. In DNA form, the CDR3 reads TGTGCCAGCAGCCCTAATGGTGGGGGGAATGAAAAACTGTTTTTT.

The rearrangement joins TRBV20-1 to TRBJ1-1, with D possibly being TRBD1 (5 bases). V lost 3 bases to trimming and J lost 6 bases, with 23 bases between them. CDR3 size: 16 residues. Germline assignment: CDR1 DFQATT and CDR2 SNEGSKA (reference sequence). The CDR3, as DNA: TGCAGTGCTAGTAACAGCGGGCGTTTGGGACGGGCTGAAGCTTTCTTT. Translation: CSASNSGRLGRAEAFF.

V gene TRBV13 combines with J gene TRBJ2-5; 7 nucleotides line up with TRBD2. The V gene end was trimmed by 4 bases and the J gene end by 2 bases; junction bases not matched to a gene: 10. The CDR3 sequence is 16 residues long. CDR1 and CDR2 (germline): PRHDT, FYEKMQ (reference sequence). CDR3 sequence: CASSWRGRGRQETQYF. The CDR3 DNA sequence: TGTGCCAGCAGCTGGCGAGGGAGGGGACGGCAAGAGACCCAGTACTTC.